Sequencing of this TCR beta chain was carried out in a study of shared clonotypes between healthy human individuals. Germline V lookup: CDR1 SGHTA, CDR2 FQGNSA. The ends were cut back, 5 bases at V and 1 base at J, with 18 bases in the middle. The CDR3 extends over 17 amino acids. Clones were sequenced by immunoSEQ multiplex PCR, and TCRdb holds only the in-frame ones, with some missing. The sample holds around 510,000 clones, around 81% seen once. J is TRBJ1-5 and V is TRBV7-2; D gene uncertain. The TCR originated in a woman aged 40 to 49 in good health. Some clones in this sample may be carry-over from other donors' samples. Sequencing used PBMCs. The CDR3 DNA reads as TGTGCCAGCAGCCCCTGGCTGGGCGGTTACAGCAATCAGCCCCAGCATTTT. Its translation: CASSPWLGGYSNQPQHF.